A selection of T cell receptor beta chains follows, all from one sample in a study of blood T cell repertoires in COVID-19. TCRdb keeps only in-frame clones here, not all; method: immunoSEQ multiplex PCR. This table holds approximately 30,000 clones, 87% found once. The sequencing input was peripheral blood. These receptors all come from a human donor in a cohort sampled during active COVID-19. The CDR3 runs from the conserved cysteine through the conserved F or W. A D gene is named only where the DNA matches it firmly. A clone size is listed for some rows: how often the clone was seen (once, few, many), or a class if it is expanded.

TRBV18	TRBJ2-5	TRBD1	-	CASSSTQNRGTETQYF	TGTGCCAGCTCATCAACACAAAACAGGGGGACAGAGACCCAGTACTTC
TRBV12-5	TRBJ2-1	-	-	CASGLGIGESRYNEQFF	TGTGCTAGTGGTTTGGGTATAGGGGAATCGAGGTATAATGAGCAGTTCTTC
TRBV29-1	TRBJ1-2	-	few	CSVEETRVRGYTF	TGCAGCGTTGAAGAGACGAGGGTGCGAGGCTACACCTTC
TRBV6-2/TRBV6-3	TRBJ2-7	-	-	CASSYLYEQYF	TGTGCCAGCAGTTACCTATACGAGCAGTACTTC
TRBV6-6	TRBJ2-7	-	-	CASSRSGSYEQYF	TGTGCCAGCAGTCGCAGCGGCTCCTACGAGCAGTACTTC
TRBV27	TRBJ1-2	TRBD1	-	CASSRQGPVYGYTF	TGTGCCAGCAGTAGACAGGGTCCTGTCTATGGCTACACCTTC
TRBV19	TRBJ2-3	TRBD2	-	CASTPTSGGRTDTQYF	TGTGCCAGTACCCCGACTAGCGGGGGGCGAACAGATACGCAGTATTTT
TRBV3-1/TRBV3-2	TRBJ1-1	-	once	CASSLRALNTEAFF	TGTGCCAGCAGCCTCAGGGCCCTGAACACTGAAGCTTTCTTT
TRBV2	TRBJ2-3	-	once	CASSGVLADTQYF	TGTGCCAGCAGTGGTGTTCTTGCAGATACGCAGTATTTT
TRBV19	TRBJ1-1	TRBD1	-	CASSKRDRGTRYTEAFF	TGTGCCAGTAGTAAACGGGACAGGGGTACAAGGTACACTGAAGCTTTCTTT
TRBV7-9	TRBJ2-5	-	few	CASSPGSAPETQYF	TGTGCCAGCAGCCCCGGGTCGGCCCCAGAGACCCAGTACTTC
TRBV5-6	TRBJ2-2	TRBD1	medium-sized	CASSLVQGDTGELFF	TGTGCCAGCAGCTTGGTCCAGGGGGACACCGGGGAGCTGTTTTTT
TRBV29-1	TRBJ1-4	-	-	CSVRGEKLFF	TGCAGCGTCCGGGGTGAAAAACTGTTTTTT
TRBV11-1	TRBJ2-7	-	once	CASSLSGYEQYF	TGTGCCAGCAGCTTATCCGGGTACGAGCAGTACTTC
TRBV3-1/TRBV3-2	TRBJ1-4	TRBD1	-	CASSLRGGEGEKLFF	TGTGCCAGCAGCCTCCGAGGGGGCGAGGGTGAAAAACTGTTTTTT
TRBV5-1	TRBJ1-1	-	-	CASSLDPGATEAFF	TGCGCCAGCAGCTTGGACCCAGGGGCCACTGAAGCTTTCTTT
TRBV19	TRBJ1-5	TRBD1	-	CASSWDDRGNQPQHF	TGTGCCAGTAGTTGGGACGACAGGGGCAATCAGCCCCAGCATTTT
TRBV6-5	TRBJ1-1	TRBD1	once	CASSYVQGGNTEAFF	TGTGCCAGCAGTTACGTCCAGGGGGGGAACACTGAAGCTTTCTTT
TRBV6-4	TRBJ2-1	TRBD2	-	CASSDEAGGLNEQFF	TGTGCCAGCAGTGACGAAGCGGGAGGGCTGAATGAGCAGTTCTTC
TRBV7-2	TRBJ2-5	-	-	CASSVGVPLQETQYF	TGTGCCAGCAGTGTCGGGGTGCCCCTCCAAGAGACCCAGTACTTC
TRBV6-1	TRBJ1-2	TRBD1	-	CASSEKGTDYGYTF	TGTGCCAGCAGTGAAAAAGGGACAGACTATGGCTACACCTTC
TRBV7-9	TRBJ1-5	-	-	CASSSPGQEQPQHF	TGTGCCAGCAGCTCCCCGGGACAAGAGCAGCCCCAGCATTTT
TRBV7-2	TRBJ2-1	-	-	CASSSGLFNEQFF	TGTGCCAGCAGCTCGGGACTTTTCAATGAGCAGTTCTTC
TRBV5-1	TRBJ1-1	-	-	CASSLVPTAKTEAFF	TGCGCCAGCAGCTTGGTTCCGACAGCCAAGACTGAAGCTTTCTTT
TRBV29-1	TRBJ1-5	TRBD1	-	CSVAGTGTGNQPQHF	TGCAGCGTTGCCGGGACAGGGACGGGCAATCAGCCCCAGCATTTT
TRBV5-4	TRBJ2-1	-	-	CASSLDSSYNEQFF	TGTGCCAGCAGCTTGGATAGCTCCTACAATGAGCAGTTCTTC
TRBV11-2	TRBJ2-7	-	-	CASSIGSYEQYF	TGTGCCAGCAGCATTGGGAGTTACGAGCAGTACTTC
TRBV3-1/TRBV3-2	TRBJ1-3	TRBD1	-	CASSLQGGIGNTIYF	TGTGCCAGCAGCCTACAGGGGGGGATTGGAAACACCATATATTTT
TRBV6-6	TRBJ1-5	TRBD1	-	CASTYEGQGASRPQHF	TGTGCCAGCACCTATGAGGGACAGGGGGCATCAAGGCCCCAGCATTTT
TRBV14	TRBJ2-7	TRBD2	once	CASSRLAGQMEQYF	TGTGCCAGCAGCCGACTAGCGGGCCAAATGGAGCAGTACTTC
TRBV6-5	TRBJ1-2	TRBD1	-	CASRHPGQGGGYTF	TGTGCCAGCAGGCACCCGGGACAGGGTGGTGGCTACACCTTC
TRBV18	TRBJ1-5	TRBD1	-	CASSSTGGNQPQHF	TGTGCCAGCTCATCGACAGGGGGAAATCAGCCCCAGCATTTT
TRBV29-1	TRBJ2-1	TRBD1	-	CSGTQGGLYNEQFF	TGCAGCGGCACACAGGGGGGCCTCTACAATGAGCAGTTCTTC
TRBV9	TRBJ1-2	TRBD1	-	CASGTGIYGYTF	TGTGCCAGCGGGACAGGGATCTATGGCTACACCTTC
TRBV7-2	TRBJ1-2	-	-	CASSQNRDMGYTF	TGTGCCAGCAGCCAAAACAGGGATATGGGCTACACCTTC
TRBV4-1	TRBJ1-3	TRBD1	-	CASSQGSLQGAGNTIYF	TGCGCCAGCAGCCAGGGGTCTCTCCAGGGGGCTGGAAACACCATATATTTT
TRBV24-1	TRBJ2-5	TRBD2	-	CATSAPELAGAETQYF	TGTGCCACCAGTGCCCCGGAACTAGCGGGAGCAGAGACCCAGTACTTC
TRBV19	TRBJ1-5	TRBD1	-	CASRPTEGAGNQPQHF	TGTGCCAGTAGGCCGACCGAGGGGGCCGGCAATCAGCCCCAGCATTTT
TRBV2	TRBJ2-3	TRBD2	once	CASSVAGRADTQYF	TGTGCCAGCAGCGTAGCGGGGAGGGCAGATACGCAGTATTTT
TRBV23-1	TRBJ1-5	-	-	CASSQVRALTPREGYSNQPQHF	TGCGCCAGCAGTCAGGTCCGGGCCCTAACTCCCAGGGAGGGTTATAGCAATCAGCCCCAGCATTTT
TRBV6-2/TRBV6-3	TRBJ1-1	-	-	CASSPRGGGYNSEAFF	TGTGCCAGCAGCCCCCGGGGGGGAGGCTATAACTCTGAAGCTTTCTTT
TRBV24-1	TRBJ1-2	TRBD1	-	CATSDPTGTNGGYTF	TGTGCCACCAGTGACCCGACAGGGACCAATGGTGGCTACACCTTC
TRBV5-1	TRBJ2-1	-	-	CASSLDSNNEQFF	TGCGCCAGCAGCTTAGACAGCAACAATGAGCAGTTCTTC
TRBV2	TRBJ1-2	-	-	CASSELGTLTRDGYTF	TGTGCCAGCAGTGAATTGGGGACACTGACAAGGGATGGCTACACCTTC
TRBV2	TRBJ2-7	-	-	CASSNRASYEQYF	TGTGCCAGCAGCAACAGGGCATCCTACGAGCAGTACTTC
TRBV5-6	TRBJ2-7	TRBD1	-	CATVTGGIEDYEQYF	TGTGCCACTGTGACAGGGGGCATAGAAGACTACGAGCAGTACTTC
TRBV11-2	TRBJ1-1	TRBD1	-	CASKETGVTEAFF	TGTGCCAGCAAGGAGACAGGGGTCACTGAAGCTTTCTTT
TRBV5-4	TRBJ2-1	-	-	CASSLKALARTDDEQFF	TGTGCCAGCAGCTTGAAAGCCCTAGCGAGGACGGACGATGAGCAGTTCTTC
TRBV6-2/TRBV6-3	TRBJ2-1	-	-	CASSYPGQRQFF	TGTGCCAGCAGTTACCCAGGACAGAGGCAGTTCTTC
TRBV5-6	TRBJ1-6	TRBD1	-	CASSPGDRYNSPLHF	TGTGCCAGCAGTCCGGGGGACAGGTATAATTCACCCCTCCACTTT
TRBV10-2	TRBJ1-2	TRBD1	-	CASSEWSRGTGSNYGYTF	TGCGCCAGCAGTGAGTGGAGCCGGGGGACAGGAAGTAACTATGGCTACACCTTC
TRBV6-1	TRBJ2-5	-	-	CASSDSLARGETQYF	TGTGCCAGCAGTGATTCCCTTGCCAGGGGAGAGACCCAGTACTTC
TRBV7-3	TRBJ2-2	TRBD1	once	CASSLRTGGRTGELFF	TGTGCCAGCAGCTTAAGGACAGGGGGAAGGACCGGGGAGCTGTTTTTT
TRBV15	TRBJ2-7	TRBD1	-	CATSRVGTGGPTDYEQYF	TGTGCCACCAGCAGAGTTGGGACAGGGGGGCCCACCGACTACGAGCAGTACTTC
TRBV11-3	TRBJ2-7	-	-	CASSLLGYEQYF	TGTGCCAGCAGCTTACTCGGGTACGAGCAGTACTTC
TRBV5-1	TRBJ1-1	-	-	CASSESPWYRENTEAFF	TGCGCCAGCAGTGAATCTCCCTGGTACAGGGAGAACACTGAAGCTTTCTTT
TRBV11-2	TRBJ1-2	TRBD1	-	CASSSIIPGQGWYGYTF	TGTGCCAGCAGCTCAATAATACCGGGACAGGGGTGGTATGGCTACACCTTC
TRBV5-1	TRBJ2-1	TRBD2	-	CASSSSGGPNEQFF	TGCGCCAGCAGTTCTAGCGGGGGCCCCAATGAGCAGTTCTTC
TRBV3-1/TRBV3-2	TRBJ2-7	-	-	CASSLISGLSIYEQYF	TGTGCCAGCAGCCTTATATCGGGACTCTCGATCTACGAGCAGTACTTC
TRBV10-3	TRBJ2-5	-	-	CAISINREETQYF	TGTGCCATCAGTATAAACAGGGAAGAGACCCAGTACTTC